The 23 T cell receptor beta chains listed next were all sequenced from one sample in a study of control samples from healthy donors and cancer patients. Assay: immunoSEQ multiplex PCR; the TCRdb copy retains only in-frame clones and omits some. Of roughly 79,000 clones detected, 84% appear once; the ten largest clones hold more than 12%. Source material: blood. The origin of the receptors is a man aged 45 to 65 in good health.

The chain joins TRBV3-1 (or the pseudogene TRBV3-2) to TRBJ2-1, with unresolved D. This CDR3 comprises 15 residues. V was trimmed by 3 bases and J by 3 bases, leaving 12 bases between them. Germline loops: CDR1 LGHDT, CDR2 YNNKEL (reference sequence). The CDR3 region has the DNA TGTGCCAGCAGCCAGGAAGCTCTCATCTACAATGAGCAGTTCTTC. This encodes CASSQEALIYNEQFF.

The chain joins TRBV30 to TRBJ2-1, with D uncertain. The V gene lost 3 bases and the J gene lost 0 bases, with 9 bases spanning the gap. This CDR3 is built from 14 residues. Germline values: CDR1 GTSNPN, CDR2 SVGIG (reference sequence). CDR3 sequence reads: CAWRGVSSYNEQFF. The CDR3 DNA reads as TGTGCCTGGAGAGGCGTGAGCTCCTACAATGAGCAGTTCTTC.

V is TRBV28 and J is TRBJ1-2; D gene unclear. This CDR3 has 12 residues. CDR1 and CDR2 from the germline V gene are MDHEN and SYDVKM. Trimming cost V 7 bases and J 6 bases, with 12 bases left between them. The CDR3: CASTRVGDGYTF. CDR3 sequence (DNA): TGTGCCAGCACCCGCGTCGGGGATGGCTACACCTTC.

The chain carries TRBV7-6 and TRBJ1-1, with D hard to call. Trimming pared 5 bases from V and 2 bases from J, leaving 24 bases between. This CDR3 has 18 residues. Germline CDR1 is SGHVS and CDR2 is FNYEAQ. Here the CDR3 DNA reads TGTGCCAGCAGCCCCTACAGCAGTGTGGGGAGCCTAAACACTGAAGCTTTCTTT. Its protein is CASSPYSSVGSLNTEAFF.

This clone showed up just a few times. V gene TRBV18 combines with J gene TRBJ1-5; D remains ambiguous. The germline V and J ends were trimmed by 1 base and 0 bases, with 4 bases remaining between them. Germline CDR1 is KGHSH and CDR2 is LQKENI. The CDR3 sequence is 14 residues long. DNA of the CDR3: TGTGCCAGCTCACCACGGAATAGCAATCAGCCCCAGCATTTT. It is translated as CASSPRNSNQPQHF.

The CDR3: CASSIEGARGAYEQYF. CDR3 sequence (DNA): TGTGCCAGTAGTATAGAGGGTGCCAGGGGGGCCTACGAGCAGTACTTC. The chain carries TRBV19 and TRBJ2-7, with D possibly matching TRBD1 (7 bases). V lost 0 bases and J 2 bases, leaving 14 bases between the germline ends. Germline CDR1 is LNHDA and CDR2 is SQIVND (reference sequence). This CDR3 has 16 amino acids.

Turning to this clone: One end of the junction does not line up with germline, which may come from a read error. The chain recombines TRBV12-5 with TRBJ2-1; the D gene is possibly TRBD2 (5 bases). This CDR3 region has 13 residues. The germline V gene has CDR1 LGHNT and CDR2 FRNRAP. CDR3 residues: CASGSGSLGVPLF. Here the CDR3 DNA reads TGTGCTAGTGGTTCCGGATCACTAGGAGTGCCGCTCTTC.

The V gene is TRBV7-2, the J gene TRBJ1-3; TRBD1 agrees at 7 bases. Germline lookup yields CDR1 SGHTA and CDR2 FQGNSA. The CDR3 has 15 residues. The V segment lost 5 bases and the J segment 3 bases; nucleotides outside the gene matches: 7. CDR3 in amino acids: CASSPDTGVGNTIYF. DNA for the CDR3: TGTGCCAGCAGCCCGGACACAGGGGTTGGAAACACCATATATTTT. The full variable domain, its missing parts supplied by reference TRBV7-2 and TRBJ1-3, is GAGVSQSPSNKVTEKGKDVELRCDPISGHTALYWYRQSLGQGLEFLIYFQGNSAPDKSGLPSDRFSAERTGGSVSTLTIQRTQQEDSAVYLCASSPDTGVGNTIYFGEGSWLTVV.

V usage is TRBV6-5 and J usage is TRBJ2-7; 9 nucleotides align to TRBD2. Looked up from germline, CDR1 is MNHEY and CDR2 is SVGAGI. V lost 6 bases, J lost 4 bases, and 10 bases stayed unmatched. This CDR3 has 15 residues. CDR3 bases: TGTGCCAGCAGCCGGACTAGCGTTGGGTTGTACGAGCAGTACTTC. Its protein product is CASSRTSVGLYEQYF.

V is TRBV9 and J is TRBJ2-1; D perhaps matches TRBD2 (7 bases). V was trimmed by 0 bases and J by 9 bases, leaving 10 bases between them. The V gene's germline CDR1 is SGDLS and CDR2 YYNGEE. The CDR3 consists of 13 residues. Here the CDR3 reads CASSVEAGAEQFF. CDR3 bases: TGTGCCAGCAGCGTAGAGGCGGGGGCTGAGCAGTTCTTC.

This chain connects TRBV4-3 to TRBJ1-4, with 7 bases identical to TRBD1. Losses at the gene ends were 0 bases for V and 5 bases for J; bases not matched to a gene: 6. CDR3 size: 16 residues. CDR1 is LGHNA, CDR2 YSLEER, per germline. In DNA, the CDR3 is TGCGCCAGCAGCCAAGATAGGAGACAGGGAAATGAAAAACTGTTTTTT. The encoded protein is CASSQDRRQGNEKLFF.

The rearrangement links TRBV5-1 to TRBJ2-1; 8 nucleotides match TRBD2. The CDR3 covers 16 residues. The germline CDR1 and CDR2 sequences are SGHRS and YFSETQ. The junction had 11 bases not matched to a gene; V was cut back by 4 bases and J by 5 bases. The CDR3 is CASSPQGSGAHNEQFF. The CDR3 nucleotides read TGCGCCAGCAGCCCACAAGGTAGCGGGGCCCACAATGAGCAGTTCTTC.

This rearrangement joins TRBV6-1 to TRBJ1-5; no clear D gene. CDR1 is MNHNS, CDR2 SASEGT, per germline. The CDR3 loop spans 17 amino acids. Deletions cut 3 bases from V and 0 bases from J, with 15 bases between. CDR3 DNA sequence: TGTGCCAGCAGTGACGGGGTTCGAAGGTATAGCAATCAGCCCCAGCATTTT. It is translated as CASSDGVRRYSNQPQHF.

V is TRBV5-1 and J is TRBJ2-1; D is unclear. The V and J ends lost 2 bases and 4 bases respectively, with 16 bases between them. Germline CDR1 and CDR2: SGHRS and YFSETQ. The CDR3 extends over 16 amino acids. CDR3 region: CASSLVNQAGYNEQFF. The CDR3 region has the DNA TGCGCCAGCAGCTTAGTGAACCAGGCCGGATACAATGAGCAGTTCTTC.

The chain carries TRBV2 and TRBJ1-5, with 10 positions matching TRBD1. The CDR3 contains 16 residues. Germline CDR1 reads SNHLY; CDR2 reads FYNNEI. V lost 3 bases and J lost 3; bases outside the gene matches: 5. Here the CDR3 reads CASSDRTGGNNQPQHF. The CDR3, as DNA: TGTGCCAGCAGTGATCGGACAGGGGGGAACAATCAGCCCCAGCATTTT.

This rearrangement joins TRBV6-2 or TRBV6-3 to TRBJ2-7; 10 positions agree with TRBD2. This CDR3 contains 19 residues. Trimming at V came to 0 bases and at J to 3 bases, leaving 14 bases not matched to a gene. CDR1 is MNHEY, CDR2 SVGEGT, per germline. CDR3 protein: CASSYSIGLAAQRGYEQYF. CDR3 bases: TGTGCCAGCAGTTACTCGATAGGACTAGCGGCGCAGAGGGGCTACGAGCAGTACTTC.

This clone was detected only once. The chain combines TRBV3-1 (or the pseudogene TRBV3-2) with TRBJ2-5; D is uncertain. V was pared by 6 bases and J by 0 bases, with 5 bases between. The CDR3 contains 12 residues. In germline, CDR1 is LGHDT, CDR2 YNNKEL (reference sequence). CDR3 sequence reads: CASRFNQETQYF. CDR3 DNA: TGTGCCAGCAGGTTTAACCAAGAGACCCAGTACTTC.

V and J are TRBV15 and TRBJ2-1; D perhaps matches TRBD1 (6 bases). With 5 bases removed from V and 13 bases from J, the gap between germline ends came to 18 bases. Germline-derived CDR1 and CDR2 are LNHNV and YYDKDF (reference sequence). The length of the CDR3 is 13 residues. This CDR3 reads CATSAGTPLRQFF. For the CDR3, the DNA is TGTGCCACCAGCGCCGGGACACCCTTGAGACAGTTCTTC.

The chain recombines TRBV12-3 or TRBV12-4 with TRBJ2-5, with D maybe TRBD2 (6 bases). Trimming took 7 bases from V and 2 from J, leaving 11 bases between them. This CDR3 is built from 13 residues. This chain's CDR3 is CASTGEVQETQYF. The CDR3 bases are TGTGCCAGCACTGGGGAGGTGCAAGAGACCCAGTACTTC.

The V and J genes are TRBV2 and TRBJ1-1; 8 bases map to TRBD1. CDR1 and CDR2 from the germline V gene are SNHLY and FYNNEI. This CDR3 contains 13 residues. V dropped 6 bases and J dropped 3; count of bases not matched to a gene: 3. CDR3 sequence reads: CASSYRGDTEAFF. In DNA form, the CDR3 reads TGTGCCAGCAGCTACAGGGGGGACACTGAAGCTTTCTTT.

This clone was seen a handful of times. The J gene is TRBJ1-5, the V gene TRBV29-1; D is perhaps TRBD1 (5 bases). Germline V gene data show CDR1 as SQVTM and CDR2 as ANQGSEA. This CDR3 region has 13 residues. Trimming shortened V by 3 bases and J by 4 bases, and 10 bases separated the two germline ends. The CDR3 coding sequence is TGCAGCGTTGAGGGGGGGATAAATCAGCCCCAGCATTTT. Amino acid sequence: CSVEGGINQPQHF.

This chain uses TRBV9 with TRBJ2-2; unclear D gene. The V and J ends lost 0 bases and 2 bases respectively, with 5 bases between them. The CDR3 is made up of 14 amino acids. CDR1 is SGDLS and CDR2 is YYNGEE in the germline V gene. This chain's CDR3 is CASSVGGNTGELFF. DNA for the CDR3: TGTGCCAGCAGCGTAGGTGGTAACACCGGGGAGCTGTTTTTT.

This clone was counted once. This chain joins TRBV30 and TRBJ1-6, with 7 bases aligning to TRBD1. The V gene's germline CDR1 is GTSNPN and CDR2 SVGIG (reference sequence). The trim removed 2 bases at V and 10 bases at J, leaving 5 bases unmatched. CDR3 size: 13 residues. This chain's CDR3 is CAWSPTGRSPLHF. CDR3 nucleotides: TGTGCCTGGAGTCCGACAGGGAGATCACCCCTCCACTTT.